The 25 T cell receptor beta chains listed next were all sequenced from one sample in a study of blood T cell repertoires in COVID-19. Sequencing was performed with immunoSEQ multiplex PCR; in TCRdb, only in-frame clones are kept and a portion is missing. Among under 300,000 clones listed, roughly 89% were seen once. Sequenced sample: peripheral blood. Receptors originate from a woman between 40 and 55 years old who had recovered from COVID-19.

V and J are TRBV3-1 (or the pseudogene TRBV3-2) and TRBJ1-2, with 9 positions matching TRBD1. From germline, CDR1 is LGHDT and CDR2 YNNKEL (reference sequence). Trimming removed 2 bases from V and 0 bases from J; junction bases left unmatched: 10. The CDR3 is 18 amino acids. The CDR3 spells CASSQYWDRDFTNYGYTF. CDR3 coding DNA: TGTGCCAGCAGCCAATACTGGGACAGGGATTTCACTAACTATGGCTACACCTTC.

V gene TRBV3-1 (or the pseudogene TRBV3-2) combines with J gene TRBJ2-5; the D gene is possibly TRBD2 (6 bases). Trimming left V 2 bases short and J 5 bases short, with 9 bases between. Germline CDR1 is LGHDT and CDR2 is YNNKEL (reference sequence). The CDR3 has 13 residues. CDR3: CASSQTSWETQYF. The CDR3 DNA reads TGTGCCAGCAGCCAAACTAGCTGGGAGACCCAGTACTTC.

The rearrangement joins TRBV7-9 to TRBJ2-5, with TRBD2 matching 8 bases. This CDR3 is 14 amino acids long. Germline V CDR1 and CDR2: SEHNR, FQNEAQ (reference sequence). V lost 3 bases to trimming and J lost 2 bases; unmatched junction nucleotides: 2. The DNA of the CDR3 is TGTGCCAGCAGCTTGGCTAGCGGGCAAGAGACCCAGTACTTC. This codes for CASSLASGQETQYF.

The CDR3 protein is CASSVASNEQFF. CDR3 nucleotides: TGTGCCAGCAGCGTAGCCAGTAATGAGCAGTTCTTC. This chain links TRBV9 with TRBJ2-1; D remains unclear. V gave up 0 bases and J gave up 7 bases, with 5 bases separating them. The CDR3 contains 12 residues. Germline V lookup: CDR1 SGDLS, CDR2 YYNGEE.

This chain links TRBV12-3 or TRBV12-4 with TRBJ2-7; a weak D match, TRBD1 (5 bases). This CDR3 has 11 amino acids. Trimming took 5 bases from V and 10 from J, leaving 12 bases between them. The chain's CDR3 is CASSHGHLQYF. CDR3 in DNA: TGTGCCAGCAGTCACGGACATCTTCAGTACTTC.

The genes are TRBV7-6 and TRBJ2-1, with D possibly TRBD1 on 6 matching bases. Germline CDR1 SGHVS, CDR2 FNYEAQ. V lost 5 bases, J lost 6 bases, and 14 bases lay in between. This CDR3 comprises 14 residues. The CDR3 spells CASSTTTGLNEQFF. The CDR3 DNA sequence: TGTGCCAGCAGCACGACGACAGGCCTCAATGAGCAGTTCTTC.

This chain connects TRBV28 to TRBJ1-1, with D possibly matching TRBD1 (5 bases). CDR1 MDHEN and CDR2 SYDVKM come from the germline V gene. V gave up 5 bases and J gave up 5 bases, with 15 bases separating them. The CDR3 extends over 14 amino acids. Written as DNA, the CDR3 is TGTGCCAGCAGTCCCTCAGGGTTCGGGACTGAAGCTTTCTTT. Translated, it gives CASSPSGFGTEAFF.

This clone has a handful of counts. V is TRBV7-2 and J is TRBJ2-3; D is unclear. Trimming took 2 bases from V and 0 from J, leaving 6 bases between them. Per the germline V gene, CDR1 is SGHTA and CDR2 is FQGNSA. CDR3 size: 14 residues. The CDR3 DNA reads TGTGCCAGCAGCTTAAGAGGTAGCACAGATACGCAGTATTTT. Translation gives CASSLRGSTDTQYF.

The rearrangement joins TRBV12-3 or TRBV12-4 to TRBJ1-2, with a possible D match to TRBD1 (6 bases). V shed 1 base and J shed 7 bases, with 7 bases lying between them. The CDR3 loop spans 12 amino acids. The CDR3 DNA reads TGTGCCAGCAGTTTAGGAGGGGGTGGCTACACCTTC. Amino acids: CASSLGGGGYTF.

This chain's CDR3 is CALQTRQGHTGELFF. CDR3 DNA: TGTGCCTTACAAACCAGACAGGGTCACACCGGGGAGCTGTTTTTT. The rearrangement links TRBV5-3 to TRBJ2-2; 7 nucleotides agree with TRBD1. TRBV5-3 is given ORF status, its function remaining uncertain. This CDR3 is 15 amino acids long. Unmatched junction bases numbered 12, after V lost 10 bases and J lost 3 bases.

The CDR3 DNA reads as TGCGCCAGCAGTAGAGAGAATCCGGGACAGGGCCATGGCTACACCTTC. Translation gives CASSRENPGQGHGYTF. The chain couples TRBV4-1 to TRBJ1-2, with TRBD1 identical over 9 bases. The germline CDR1 and CDR2 sequences are MGHRA and YSYEKL. The length of the CDR3 is 16 residues. V shed 6 bases and J 6 bases; nucleotides not matched to a gene: 14.

This clone occurred a few times. The chain couples TRBV7-9 to TRBJ2-1, with 8 bases lining up with TRBD2. CDR3 length: 16 residues. V lost 3 bases and J lost 2; bases outside the gene matches: 6. The germline V gene has CDR1 SEHNR and CDR2 FQNEAQ (reference sequence). This CDR3 reads CASSLHSGLAYNEQFF. CDR3 in DNA: TGTGCCAGCAGCTTGCATTCGGGACTAGCCTACAATGAGCAGTTCTTC.

V usage is TRBV14 and J usage is TRBJ2-7, with D perhaps matching TRBD2 (6 bases). This CDR3 is built from 15 residues. V lost 1 base to trimming and J lost 3 bases, with 13 bases between them. Per the germline V gene, CDR1 is SGHDN and CDR2 is FVKESK. CDR3 sequence (DNA): TGTGCCAGCAGCCAAGGGTCGGGGACTTTCTACGAGCAGTACTTC. Its protein product is CASSQGSGTFYEQYF.

V gene TRBV28 combines with J gene TRBJ2-7; TRBD1 agrees at 7 bases. V lost 5 bases, J lost 4 bases, and 8 bases stayed unmatched. There are 14 residues in the CDR3. The germline V gene has CDR1 MDHEN and CDR2 SYDVKM. The CDR3 sequence: CASSKPGQLYEQYF. The CDR3 nucleotides read TGTGCCAGCAGTAAACCGGGACAGCTGTACGAGCAGTACTTC.

The CDR3 sequence is CASHNFGMTGGHEQFF. For the CDR3, the DNA is TGTGCCAGCCATAACTTTGGGATGACAGGAGGCCATGAGCAGTTCTTC. The V call is TRBV2, the J call TRBJ2-1; D might be TRBD1 (6 bases). From germline, CDR1 is SNHLY and CDR2 FYNNEI. V was trimmed by 8 bases and J by 8 bases, leaving 25 bases between them. The CDR3 contains 16 residues. The full variable domain, completed using reference TRBV2 and TRBJ2-1, is EPEVTQTPSHQVTQMGQEVILRCVPISNHLYFYWYRQILGQKVEFLVSFYNNEISEKSEIFDDQFSVERPDGSNFTLKIRSTKLEDSAMYFCASHNFGMTGGHEQFFGPGTRLTVL.

This sequence joins TRBV28 and TRBJ1-2; 9 nucleotides match TRBD1. From germline, CDR1 is MDHEN and CDR2 SYDVKM. V dropped 8 bases and J dropped 4; count of bases not matched to a gene: 11. The length of the CDR3 is 15 residues. This CDR3 reads CASLRLGTGSYGYTF. The CDR3 nucleotides are TGTGCCAGCCTTCGCCTAGGGACAGGGTCCTATGGCTACACCTTC.

The CDR3 DNA sequence: TGTGCCAGCAGCAAAGGTGACGCGACTAGCGTGTACAATGAGCAGTTCTTC. It yields the protein CASSKGDATSVYNEQFF. The chain links TRBV21-1 to TRBJ2-1; the DNA was not used to check the table's D call, TRBD2. TRBV21-1 is classified as a pseudogene. CDR3 length: 17 residues.

V and J are TRBV9 and TRBJ2-1, with 7 positions matching TRBD2. Trimming at V came to 6 bases and at J to 6 bases, leaving 9 bases not matched to a gene. From germline, CDR1 is SGDLS and CDR2 YYNGEE. The CDR3 consists of 14 residues. The DNA of the CDR3 is TGTGCCAGCACAAGGGAGGGCCTTGGCAATGAGCAGTTCTTC. Encoded protein: CASTREGLGNEQFF.

The chain recombines TRBV28 with TRBJ1-2; D is uncertain. The CDR3 sequence is 15 residues long. V was pared by 3 bases and J by 10 bases, with 21 bases between. The germline V gene encodes CDR1 MDHEN and CDR2 SYDVKM. Here the CDR3 reads CASSLLVAAPVVYTF. The CDR3 DNA is TGTGCCAGCAGTTTGCTCGTTGCGGCCCCGGTTGTCTACACCTTC.

This chain joins TRBV6-2 or TRBV6-3 and TRBJ1-6, with a tentative D call TRBD1 (6 bases). Trimming took 4 bases from V and 5 from J, leaving 9 bases between them. Germline loops: CDR1 MNHEY, CDR2 SVGEGT. This CDR3 comprises 14 residues. CDR3 amino acids: CASSFAGDNSPLHF. The CDR3 coding sequence is TGTGCCAGCAGTTTTGCAGGGGATAATTCACCCCTCCACTTT.

The chain recombines TRBV9 with TRBJ2-5, with 8 bases identical to TRBD1. The CDR3 consists of 15 residues. Germline V gives CDR1 SGDLS, CDR2 YYNGEE. V lost 4 bases to trimming and J lost 3 bases; unmatched junction nucleotides: 8. This chain's CDR3 is CASSTETGVKETQYF. Here the CDR3 DNA reads TGTGCCAGCAGCACAGAGACAGGGGTTAAAGAGACCCAGTACTTC.

The chain employs TRBV6-5 and TRBJ1-1; D remains ambiguous. Germline CDR1 and CDR2: MNHEY and SVGAGI. CDR3 length equals 15 residues. V lost 6 bases and J 0 bases, leaving 14 bases between the germline ends. The DNA for the CDR3 is TGTGCCAGCAGCCGGGAGCCCGCCTTGAACACTGAAGCTTTCTTT. Amino acid sequence: CASSREPALNTEAFF.

The gene calls are TRBV30 and TRBJ1-4, with D possibly matching TRBD1 (5 bases). Trimming stripped 3 bases from V and 7 bases from J, with 12 bases between. This CDR3 has 13 amino acids. From germline, CDR1 is GTSNPN and CDR2 SVGIG (reference sequence). CDR3 region: CAWSQGHGEKLFF. In DNA, the CDR3 is TGTGCCTGGAGCCAGGGCCACGGTGAAAAACTGTTTTTT.

J is TRBJ1-5 and V is TRBV18; a weak D match, TRBD1 (6 bases). V shed 9 bases and J shed 3 bases, with 12 bases lying between them. The CDR3 length is 13 residues. Germline lookup yields CDR1 KGHSH and CDR2 LQKENI. CDR3 amino acids: CASAQGTNQPQHF. The CDR3 coding sequence is TGTGCCAGTGCACAGGGCACCAATCAGCCCCAGCATTTT.

The chain is built from TRBV7-2 and TRBJ2-1, with 11 bases that match TRBD1. With 5 bases clipped from V and 3 bases from J, the junction kept 3 bases outside the gene matches. This CDR3 spans 15 amino acids. Germline V gene sequence: CDR1 SGHTA, CDR2 FQGNSA. CDR3 sequence (DNA): TGTGCCAGCAGCCCCGGGACAGGGGGCTACAATGAGCAGTTCTTC. Protein product: CASSPGTGGYNEQFF.